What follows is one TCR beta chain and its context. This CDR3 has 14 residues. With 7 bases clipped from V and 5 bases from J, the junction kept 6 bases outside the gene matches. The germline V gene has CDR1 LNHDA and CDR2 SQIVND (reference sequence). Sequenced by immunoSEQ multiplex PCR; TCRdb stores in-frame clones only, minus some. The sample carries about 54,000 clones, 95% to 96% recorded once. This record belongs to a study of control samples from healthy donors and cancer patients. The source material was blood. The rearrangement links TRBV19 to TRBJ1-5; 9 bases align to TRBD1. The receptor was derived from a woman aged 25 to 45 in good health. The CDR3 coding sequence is TGTGCCAGTAATCCGGGACAGGGCTATCAGCCCCAGCATTTT. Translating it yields CASNPGQGYQPQHF.